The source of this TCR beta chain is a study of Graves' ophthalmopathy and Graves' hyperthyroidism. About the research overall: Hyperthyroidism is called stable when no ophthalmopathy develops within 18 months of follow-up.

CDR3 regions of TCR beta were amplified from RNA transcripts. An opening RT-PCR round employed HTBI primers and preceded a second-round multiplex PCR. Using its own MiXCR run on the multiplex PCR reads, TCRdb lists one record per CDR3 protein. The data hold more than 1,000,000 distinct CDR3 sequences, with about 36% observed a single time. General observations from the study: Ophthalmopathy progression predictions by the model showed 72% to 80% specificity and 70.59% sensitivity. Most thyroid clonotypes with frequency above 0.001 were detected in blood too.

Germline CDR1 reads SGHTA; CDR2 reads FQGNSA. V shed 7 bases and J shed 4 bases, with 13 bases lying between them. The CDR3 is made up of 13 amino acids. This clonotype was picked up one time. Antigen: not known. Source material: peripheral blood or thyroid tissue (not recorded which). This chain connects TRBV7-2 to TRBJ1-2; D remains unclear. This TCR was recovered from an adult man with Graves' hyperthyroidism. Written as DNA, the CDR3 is TGTGCCAGCACCCCACGGACCGTCTATGGCTACACCTTC. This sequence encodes CASTPRTVYGYTF.